Listed below are T cell receptor beta chains from one sample, sequenced in a study of blood T cell repertoires in COVID-19. Produced via immunoSEQ multiplex PCR; TCRdb's table is partial and in-frame only. The table lists 65,000 or so clones, more than 80% of them singletons, with about 15% in the top ten. The sample comprised peripheral blood. These receptors were collected from an elderly man with acute or convalescent COVID-19. CDR3s include the opening cysteine and the closing phenylalanine or tryptophan. A D gene is named only where the DNA matches it firmly. Size is stated for part of the rows, as once, few or many counts, or as a class when the clone is expanded.

V gene: TRBV7-9
D gene: .
J gene: TRBJ1-3
clone size: .
CDR3 protein: CASSLNNGAGGNTIYF
CDR3 DNA: TGTGCCAGCAGCTTAAATAATGGGGCCGGCGGCAACACCATATATTTT

V gene: TRBV15
D gene: TRBD1
J gene: TRBJ2-2
clone size: .
CDR3 protein: CATSRDLQGARTGELFF
CDR3 DNA: TGTGCCACCAGCAGAGATTTACAGGGGGCGCGGACCGGGGAGCTGTTTTTT

V gene: TRBV5-1
D gene: TRBD1
J gene: TRBJ1-2
clone size: .
CDR3 protein: CASSLLGGQNYGYTF
CDR3 DNA: TGCGCCAGCAGCTTGTTAGGGGGACAGAACTATGGCTACACCTTC

V gene: TRBV29-1
D gene: TRBD1
J gene: TRBJ2-1
clone size: many
CDR3 protein: CSVGVGTGPNNEQFF
CDR3 DNA: TGCAGCGTGGGCGTGGGGACAGGTCCCAACAATGAGCAGTTCTTC

V gene: TRBV5-1
D gene: .
J gene: TRBJ2-6
clone size: .
CDR3 protein: CASSLGQGYSGANVLTF
CDR3 DNA: TGCGCCAGCAGCTTGGGGCAGGGTTATTCTGGGGCCAACGTCCTGACTTTC

V gene: TRBV14
D gene: .
J gene: TRBJ2-4
clone size: .
CDR3 protein: CASSQGGGAVIQYF
CDR3 DNA: TGTGCCAGCAGCCAAGGAGGAGGGGCGGTCATTCAGTACTTC

V gene: TRBV19
D gene: TRBD2
J gene: TRBJ2-3
clone size: .
CDR3 protein: CASRLGLAETDTQYF
CDR3 DNA: TGTGCCAGTAGATTGGGACTAGCGGAGACAGATACGCAGTATTTT

V gene: TRBV19
D gene: .
J gene: TRBJ2-2
clone size: .
CDR3 protein: CASMGQVLTGELFF
CDR3 DNA: TGTGCCAGTATGGGGCAGGTCCTGACCGGGGAGCTGTTTTTT

V gene: TRBV19
D gene: .
J gene: TRBJ1-6
clone size: .
CDR3 protein: CASRGPGSSYNSPLHF
CDR3 DNA: TGTGCCAGTAGGGGGCCCGGGAGCTCCTATAATTCACCCCTCCACTTT

V gene: TRBV5-6
D gene: .
J gene: TRBJ1-5
clone size: .
CDR3 protein: CASSLLRGVQPQHF
CDR3 DNA: TGTGCCAGCAGCTTGCTCAGGGGAGTCCAGCCCCAGCATTTT

V gene: TRBV29-1
D gene: TRBD1
J gene: TRBJ1-4
clone size: once
CDR3 protein: CSVEDRDSNEKLFF
CDR3 DNA: TGCAGCGTTGAAGATAGGGACAGTAATGAAAAACTGTTTTTT

V gene: TRBV6-2/TRBV6-3
D gene: TRBD1
J gene: TRBJ1-1
clone size: .
CDR3 protein: CASSPGQEKNTEAFF
CDR3 DNA: TGTGCCAGCAGTCCGGGACAGGAGAAGAACACTGAAGCTTTCTTT

V gene: TRBV5-1
D gene: .
J gene: TRBJ1-4
clone size: .
CDR3 protein: CASSLFGGTEKLFF
CDR3 DNA: TGCGCCAGCAGCTTGTTCGGGGGGACTGAAAAACTGTTTTTT

V gene: TRBV11-2
D gene: TRBD1
J gene: TRBJ2-7
clone size: once
CDR3 protein: CASSLVLVGRGRLYEQYF
CDR3 DNA: TGTGCCAGCAGCTTAGTATTAGTAGGCAGGGGGCGTCTATACGAGCAGTACTTC

V gene: TRBV27
D gene: .
J gene: TRBJ2-7
clone size: .
CDR3 protein: CASSFRGTIDEQYF
CDR3 DNA: TGTGCCAGCAGTTTTCGCGGGACGATCGACGAGCAGTACTTC

V gene: TRBV10-1
D gene: TRBD2
J gene: TRBJ2-3
clone size: .
CDR3 protein: CASSGTRGADTQYF
CDR3 DNA: TGCGCCAGCAGCGGGACTAGAGGGGCAGATACGCAGTATTTT

V gene: TRBV7-9
D gene: .
J gene: TRBJ1-5
clone size: .
CDR3 protein: CASSHGQIGNQPQHF
CDR3 DNA: TGTGCCAGCAGCCATGGACAAATCGGTAATCAGCCCCAGCATTTT

V gene: TRBV19
D gene: .
J gene: TRBJ2-1
clone size: few
CDR3 protein: CASSDLSGVLSNEQFF
CDR3 DNA: TGTGCCAGTAGTGATCTTTCAGGGGTCCTTAGCAATGAGCAGTTCTTC

V gene: TRBV18
D gene: TRBD1
J gene: TRBJ1-1
clone size: .
CDR3 protein: CASSSRQGPNTEAFF
CDR3 DNA: TGTGCCAGCTCATCCCGACAGGGACCAAACACTGAAGCTTTCTTT

V gene: TRBV2
D gene: .
J gene: TRBJ2-5
clone size: .
CDR3 protein: CASSRAVEETQYF
CDR3 DNA: TGTGCCAGCAGTCGCGCGGTTGAAGAGACCCAGTACTTC

V gene: TRBV6-2/TRBV6-3
D gene: .
J gene: TRBJ2-7
clone size: .
CDR3 protein: CASSYSSSGAYEQYF
CDR3 DNA: TGTGCCAGCAGTTACTCGAGTTCGGGGGCCTACGAGCAGTACTTC